Shown below are 31 T cell receptor beta chains from a single sample sequenced in a study of shared clonotypes between healthy human individuals (dated by TCRdb to the early 2020s). Library generation was performed with the immunoSEQ multiplex PCR assay. In TCRdb, the immuneACCESS table is reduced to in-frame sequences with V and J assigned. These tables do not hold every clone; where another copy was compared, an unresolved V gene accounts for under half, and the others remain unexplained. This sample has approximately 500,000 clones in its table, and over 75% of those were observed once. The ten largest clones capture approximately 13% of the sample. The sample consisted of PBMCs. These receptors came from a middle-aged woman in good health. Some clones in this sample may be carry-over from other donors' samples.

This clone appeared a few times. The chain has TRBV9 and TRBJ2-7; TRBD2 matches at 11 bases. CDR3 length equals 18 residues. V shed 0 bases, J shed 4 bases, and the junction held 12 bases outside the gene matches. Germline V gene sequence: CDR1 SGDLS, CDR2 YYNGEE. CDR3 loop: CASSVGPTLAGVVYEQYF. Here the CDR3 DNA reads TGTGCCAGCAGCGTAGGCCCAACACTAGCGGGAGTTGTGTACGAGCAGTACTTC.

This chain uses TRBV2 with TRBJ2-2; D remains ambiguous. The V gene's germline CDR1 is SNHLY and CDR2 FYNNEI. There are 15 residues in the CDR3. Trimming shortened V by 4 bases and J by 6 bases, and 15 bases separated the two germline ends. CDR3 amino acids: CASSVVIPPAGELFF. The CDR3 DNA reads as TGTGCCAGCAGTGTCGTGATTCCCCCGGCCGGGGAGCTGTTTTTT.

The CDR3 protein is CASSLGFRDRGVGSYEQYF. CDR3 nucleotide sequence: TGTGCCAGCAGCTTAGGCTTCCGGGACAGGGGGGTCGGCTCCTACGAGCAGTACTTC. This chain connects TRBV7-9 to TRBJ2-7, with 11 bases matching TRBD1. Losses at the gene ends were 1 base for V and 0 bases for J; bases not matched to a gene: 11. The length of the CDR3 is 19 residues. Looked up from germline, CDR1 is SEHNR and CDR2 is FQNEAQ (reference sequence).

The chain links TRBV27 to TRBJ2-1; D unclear. Germline lookup yields CDR1 MNHEY and CDR2 SMNVEV (reference sequence). This CDR3 comprises 15 residues. Trimming took 0 bases from V and 4 from J, leaving 10 bases between them. In DNA form, the CDR3 reads TGTGCCAGCAGTTTATCCAGCCCCATTTACAATGAGCAGTTCTTC. Translation gives CASSLSSPIYNEQFF.

The rearrangement uses TRBV9 and TRBJ1-5; D remains ambiguous. CDR1 and CDR2 from the germline V gene are SGDLS and YYNGEE. The CDR3 loop spans 14 amino acids. V lost 4 bases and J lost 0, with 8 bases in between. The CDR3 loop reads CASSRTDSNQPQHF. The CDR3 nucleotides are TGTGCCAGCAGCCGGACGGATAGCAATCAGCCCCAGCATTTT.

Only a few counts were recorded for this clone. The CDR3 DNA follows: TGTGCCAGCAGTGACCGGGAGGGCTCCTACGAGCAGTACTTC. Amino acids: CASSDREGSYEQYF. The chain joins TRBV2 to TRBJ2-7; TRBD2 matches at 8 bases. This CDR3 contains 14 residues. V trimming: 3 bases; J trimming: 0 bases; junction bases outside the gene matches: 1. The V gene's germline CDR1 is SNHLY and CDR2 FYNNEI.

The chain employs TRBV9 and TRBJ1-1; possibly TRBD1 for D (5 bases). The CDR3 is 14 residues long. Trimming removed 0 bases at V and 1 base at J, with 7 bases between. The germline gives CDR1 SGDLS, CDR2 YYNGEE. The CDR3, as DNA: TGTGCCAGCAGCGTAGAAGGGGAGAACACTGAAGCTTTCTTT. It encodes CASSVEGENTEAFF.

The chain uses TRBV7-3 and TRBJ2-3; D remains ambiguous. Trimming left V 6 bases short and J 3 bases short, with 10 bases between. Germline loops: CDR1 SGHTA, CDR2 FQGTGA. This CDR3 is built from 13 residues. CDR3 nucleotide sequence: TGTGCCAGCAGTCCCCGACCTACAGATACGCAGTATTTT. It codes for CASSPRPTDTQYF.

This rearrangement joins TRBV29-1 to TRBJ2-1; 9 nucleotides match TRBD2. The CDR3 consists of 14 residues. CDR1 is SQVTM, CDR2 ANQGSEA, per germline. The DNA of the CDR3 is TGCAGTCCCCATAGCGGGAGCGACAACAATGAGCAGTTCTTC. It specifies CSPHSGSDNNEQFF.

The chain couples TRBV7-2 to TRBJ2-2, with 7 bases aligning to TRBD2. Trimming cost V 1 base and J 3 bases; bases outside gene matches: 8. CDR1 SGHTA and CDR2 FQGNSA come from the germline V gene. The CDR3 is made up of 17 amino acids. As DNA, the CDR3 is TGTGCCAGCAGCTTAGGGGGTGGTAGCGGGCACACCGGGGAGCTGTTTTTT. Amino acid sequence: CASSLGGGSGHTGELFF.

This chain joins TRBV10-3 and TRBJ1-4, with a tentative D call TRBD1 (6 bases). Trimming pared 11 bases from V and 6 bases from J, leaving 16 bases between. The CDR3 sequence is 13 residues long. Germline V gives CDR1 ENHRY, CDR2 SYGVKD. CDR3 sequence (DNA): TGTGCCGCGGGGGGCAGGGTTGATGAAAAACTGTTTTTT. Protein: CAAGGRVDEKLFF.

The chain recombines TRBV5-4 with TRBJ1-4; a weak D match, TRBD1 (6 bases). The CDR3 totals 16 residues. With 3 bases removed from V and 3 bases from J, the gap between germline ends came to 15 bases. Germline CDR1 and CDR2: SGHNT and YYREEE (reference sequence). The DNA for the CDR3 is TGTGCCAGCAGCTCAATGCCAGGGGTGGCTAATGAAAAACTGTTTTTT. Protein: CASSSMPGVANEKLFF.

The chain combines TRBV9 with TRBJ2-7; tentative D call: TRBD1 (5 bases). V gave up 4 bases and J gave up 7 bases, with 21 bases separating them. Germline CDR1 is SGDLS and CDR2 is YYNGEE. This CDR3 has 15 amino acids. The CDR3 DNA sequence: TGTGCCAGCAGCCCCAGGGTCGGCTCAGATGGGGAGCAGTACTTC. It encodes CASSPRVGSDGEQYF.

The genes are TRBV7-2 and TRBJ1-4; the D gene is possibly TRBD1 (6 bases). The V and J ends lost 3 bases and 8 bases respectively, with 13 bases between them. This CDR3 is built from 14 residues. Germline loops: CDR1 SGHTA, CDR2 FQGNSA. The CDR3 spells CASSLSRGHEKLFF. The CDR3 bases are TGTGCCAGCAGCTTGTCCAGGGGACACGAAAAACTGTTTTTT.

The V and J genes are TRBV10-3 and TRBJ2-1; D ambiguous. This CDR3 has 13 residues. The V gene's germline CDR1 is ENHRY and CDR2 SYGVKD. Trimming shortened V by 6 bases and J by 13 bases, and 19 bases separated the two germline ends. CDR3 sequence (DNA): TGTGCCATCAGAGACCAAGCCGACAACCCTCAGTTCTTC. Translated: CAIRDQADNPQFF.

With regard to this clone: The junction differs from germline at one of its ends, possibly a read error. Other nucleotide sequences from this sample produce the same CDR3. The V gene is TRBV7-7, the J gene TRBJ1-1, with a tentative D call TRBD1 (5 bases). The germline gives CDR1 SSHAT, CDR2 FNYEAQ (reference sequence). The length of the CDR3 is 13 residues. The CDR3 bases are TGTGCTAGCAGCCTCGACAGGAACACTGAAGCTTTCTTT. This translates into CASSLDRNTEAFF.

The chain employs TRBV6-6 and TRBJ1-1; D is uncertain. The V end lost 3 bases, the J end lost 3 bases, and 11 bases lay between the germline ends. Germline V CDR1 and CDR2: MNHNY, SVGAGI (reference sequence). The CDR3 runs 14 residues. The CDR3: CASSYGQVYTEAFF. In DNA form, the CDR3 reads TGTGCCAGCAGTTATGGCCAGGTCTACACTGAAGCTTTCTTT.

The chain employs TRBV29-1 and TRBJ2-1; 7 bases are a match to TRBD2. Trimming at V came to 5 bases and at J to 5 bases, leaving 6 bases not matched to a gene. CDR1 and CDR2 (germline): SQVTM, ANQGSEA. The CDR3 contains 13 residues. The CDR3 nucleotides read TGCAGCGTTCGAAGCGGGATAGACAATGAGCAGTTCTTC. Translated: CSVRSGIDNEQFF.

V and J are TRBV19 and TRBJ2-2, with 11 nucleotides matching TRBD2. This CDR3 is 16 amino acids long. The germline CDR1 and CDR2 sequences are LNHDA and SQIVND (reference sequence). V dropped 9 bases and J dropped 5; count of bases not matched to a gene: 11. CDR3 DNA: TGTGCCAGCCGGATTAGCGGGAGGGCTGGAACCGGGGAGCTGTTTTTT. Its protein product is CASRISGRAGTGELFF.

The chain is built from TRBV30 and TRBJ1-1, with D tentatively TRBD1 (5 bases). The CDR3 runs 12 residues. CDR1 is GTSNPN, CDR2 SVGIG, per germline (reference sequence). Between the trimmed V and J ends, which lost 2 bases and 2 bases, there was a span of 6 bases. The CDR3 region has the DNA TGTGCCTGGAGTCGGGACAACACTGAAGCTTTCTTT. Its protein is CAWSRDNTEAFF.

This chain connects TRBV10-3 to TRBJ2-7; D is uncertain. The germline V and J ends were trimmed by 3 bases and 7 bases, with 25 bases remaining between them. The CDR3 contains 17 residues. The germline V gene has CDR1 ENHRY and CDR2 SYGVKD. The CDR3 region has the DNA TGTGCCATCAGTGACGGGCCCCTCGATAGAGGCTTGGGGGAGCAGTACTTC. Translation gives CAISDGPLDRGLGEQYF.

Only a few counts were recorded for this clone. The chain has TRBV6-7 and TRBJ1-1; D is possibly TRBD1 (5 bases). TRBV6-7 is sorted into the ORF group, with uncertain function. Trimming took off 8 bases at V and 8 bases at J, with 18 bases between the two ends. The CDR3 runs 13 residues. Here the CDR3 reads CASPPGGGGEAFF. The CDR3 nucleotides are TGTGCCAGCCCTCCGGGGGGTGGGGGAGAAGCTTTCTTT.

The chain joins TRBV5-4 to TRBJ2-3; D may be TRBD2 (8 bases). Trimming shortened V by 3 bases and J by 4 bases, and 18 bases separated the two germline ends. The CDR3 loop spans 16 amino acids. The germline gives CDR1 SGHNT, CDR2 YYREEE (reference sequence). CDR3 sequence reads: CASSSLAGRGPDTQYF. As DNA, the CDR3 is TGTGCCAGCAGCTCCTTAGCGGGGAGGGGGCCAGATACGCAGTATTTT. Using reference TRBV5-4 and TRBJ2-3 for the parts outside the CDR3, the full variable domain is ETGVTQSPTHLIKTRGQQVTLRCSSQSGHNTVSWYQQALGQGPQFIFQYYREEENGRGNFPPRFSGLQFPNYSSELNVNALELDDSALYLCASSSLAGRGPDTQYFGPGTRLTVL.

This chain connects TRBV4-1 to TRBJ1-3, with D possibly TRBD1 on 5 matching bases. This CDR3 is 16 amino acids long. Trimming removed 0 bases from V and 2 bases from J, with 11 bases in between. The V gene's germline CDR1 is MGHRA and CDR2 YSYEKL. CDR3 nucleotides: TGCGCCAGCAGCCAAGATGGGGGGACGGCTGGAAACACCATATATTTT. As protein: CASSQDGGTAGNTIYF.

This rearrangement joins TRBV5-1 to TRBJ1-4; maybe TRBD1 (5 bases). The germline V gene encodes CDR1 SGHRS and CDR2 YFSETQ. Trimming cost V 0 bases and J 4 bases, with 10 bases left between them. This CDR3 region has 15 residues. The CDR3 coding sequence is TGCGCCAGCAGCTTGGCCGGGACTGATAATGAAAAACTGTTTTTT. This sequence encodes CASSLAGTDNEKLFF.

The rearrangement uses TRBV2 and TRBJ1-2; weak D call: TRBD1 (6 bases). CDR1 is SNHLY, CDR2 FYNNEI, per germline. The CDR3 length is 15 residues. Trimming shortened V by 5 bases and J by 4 bases, and 17 bases separated the two germline ends. The CDR3 reads CASSLQGGAFYGYTF. The DNA for the CDR3 is TGTGCCAGCAGTTTACAGGGAGGTGCATTCTATGGCTACACCTTC.

The chain uses TRBV30 and TRBJ2-3; TRBD1 is a possible D gene (5 bases). Per germline, CDR1 GTSNPN and CDR2 SVGIG (reference sequence). The CDR3 totals 18 residues. V lost 1 base and J lost 1, with 21 bases in between. CDR3 in DNA: TGTGCCTGGAGTGCCCCTGGGGCCCGTCTTGGACGCACAGATACGCAGTATTTT. It encodes CAWSAPGARLGRTDTQYF.

The chain links TRBV27 to TRBJ1-3; 11 bases are a match to TRBD1. Germline trimming cut 6 bases from V and 4 bases from J; bases unmatched to any gene: 14. Germline lookup yields CDR1 MNHEY and CDR2 SMNVEV (reference sequence). The CDR3 has 18 residues. CDR3 bases: TGTGCCAGCAGCCAGCGATCGCCGGGACAGGGGGTCGGAAACACCATATATTTT. Amino acid sequence: CASSQRSPGQGVGNTIYF.

V usage is TRBV5-1 and J usage is TRBJ1-3; no definite D call. Germline V CDR1 and CDR2: SGHRS, YFSETQ. The CDR3 extends over 15 amino acids. The V end lost 0 bases, the J end lost 2 bases, and 9 bases lay between the germline ends. For the CDR3, the DNA is TGCGCCAGCAGCTTGGGAGGTAGCGCTGGAAACACCATATATTTT. The encoded protein is CASSLGGSAGNTIYF.

This chain joins TRBV29-1 and TRBJ1-4, with a possible D match to TRBD1 (6 bases). The CDR3 spans 13 residues. With 8 bases removed from V and 2 bases from J, the gap between germline ends came to 12 bases. Germline loops: CDR1 SQVTM, CDR2 ANQGSEA. CDR3 nucleotides: TGCAGCACAACAGGGCCGACTAATGAAAAACTGTTTTTT. This codes for CSTTGPTNEKLFF.

The chain links TRBV18 to TRBJ1-1, with D possibly TRBD1 on 5 matching bases. The CDR3 runs to 14 residues. Germline V gene data show CDR1 as KGHSH and CDR2 as LQKENI. V was clipped by 5 bases and J by 2 bases, with 12 bases between them. The chain's CDR3 is CASSLTVLNTEAFF. The CDR3 region has the DNA TGTGCCAGCTCATTGACAGTACTTAACACTGAAGCTTTCTTT.